Presented here are 4 T cell receptor beta chains from one specimen sequenced in a study of T cell responses to AZD1222 COVID-19 vaccine. The method was immunoSEQ multiplex PCR; TCRdb's version includes in-frame clones alone and lacks a portion of them. The sample consists of roughly 160,000 clones, more than 70% of them appearing once. The input for sequencing was peripheral blood, taken on day 0 of AZD1222 vaccination. These receptors were taken from an adult in good health.

The chain recombines TRBV13 with TRBJ2-3; 10 bases map to TRBD2. V dropped 1 base and J dropped 4; count of bases not matched to a gene: 5. There are 16 residues in the CDR3. In germline, CDR1 is PRHDT, CDR2 FYEKMQ (reference sequence). CDR3 in DNA: TGTGCCAGCAGCTTAGTGGCTAGCGGGGGATCAGATACGCAGTATTTT. Protein sequence: CASSLVASGGSDTQYF.

V and J are TRBV28 and TRBJ2-5; D may be TRBD1 or TRBD2 (6 bases each). This CDR3 has 15 amino acids. From germline, CDR1 is MDHEN and CDR2 SYDVKM. Trimming removed 9 bases at V and 0 bases at J, with 17 bases between. The CDR3 sequence: CASSGASRYQETQYF. The DNA of the CDR3 is TGTGCCAGTTCGGGGGCTAGCAGGTACCAAGAGACCCAGTACTTC.

V and J are TRBV11-2 and TRBJ2-7, with D unresolved. Germline loops: CDR1 SGHAT, CDR2 FQNNGV. The CDR3 contains 14 residues. Trimming took 5 bases from V and 6 from J, leaving 17 bases between them. In DNA, the CDR3 is TGTGCCAGCAGCCCAAACCTAGGTAGTCTCGAGCAGTACTTC. It translates to CASSPNLGSLEQYF.

V and J are TRBV7-2 and TRBJ1-3; no reliable D call. This CDR3 has 12 amino acids. Germline V gene sequence: CDR1 SGHTA, CDR2 FQGNSA. Trimming shortened V by 1 base and J by 9 bases, and 7 bases separated the two germline ends. DNA for the CDR3: TGTGCCAGCAGCTTAGACCTAGGCACCATATATTTT. Protein product: CASSLDLGTIYF.